This entry is about one TCR beta chain. Its antigen is undetermined. Repertoires were generated with immunoSEQ multiplex PCR, while TCRdb's copy carries only in-frame clones and drops some. The table lists about 73,000 clones, about nine tenths of them singletons. The data derive from a study of OX40 agonist ivuxolimab in advanced cancers. Study conclusions and caveats: Expanded clones tended on average to be more numerous among CD8+ T cells than CD4+.

Deletions cut 10 bases from V and 6 bases from J, with 19 bases between. The CDR3 has 13 amino acids. The sample in question was CD4+ or CD8+ T cells sorted from blood, obtained in a trial of the OX40 agonist ivuxolimab. This TCR was sampled from an adult with an advanced solid tumor such as melanoma, head and neck, liver or kidney cancer. The chain uses TRBV23-1 and TRBJ2-7, with D perhaps matching TRBD2 (6 bases). TRBV23-1 belongs to the ORF category, with a function that is uncertain. CDR3 sequence (DNA): TGCGCCAAGGGACTTTTCGGGGTCGCCGAGCAGTACTTC. Protein product: CAKGLFGVAEQYF.